This is a list of T cell receptor beta chains from one sample in a study of T cells after yellow fever vaccination. From the 5' RACE reads, TCRdb called clonotypes with MiXCR, one entry per CDR3 protein. The sample lists about 170,000 distinct CDR3 sequences; 9.5% to 12% were seen once. Material: CD8+ T cells sorted from PBMCs, obtained 15 days after the yellow fever booster vaccination. The source is a man aged 18 to 35 who received the YFV17D yellow fever vaccine. CDR3s include the opening cysteine and the closing phenylalanine or tryptophan. Each record gives: CDR3 length, V gene, clone size, D gene, J gene, CDR3 DNA, CDR3 protein. D genes are given only for firm matches. Clone size appears in some rows only: once, few, many, or a class for an expanded clone.

11,TRBV27,few,NA,TRBJ2-7,TGTGCCAGCACCTCCGGGTTCGAGCAGTACTTC,CASTSGFEQYF
16,TRBV4-1,NA,TRBD2,TRBJ2-3,TGCGCCAGCAGCCAAAATAGCGGGGGGAGCACAGATACGCAGTATTTT,CASSQNSGGSTDTQYF
13,TRBV4-3,few,NA,TRBJ1-1,TGCGCCAGCAGCTCACAGCCGAACACTGAAGCTTTCTTT,CASSSQPNTEAFF
13,TRBV6-5,few,NA,TRBJ2-1,TGTGCCAGCAGCCCTTGGGGTAACAATGAGCAGTTCTTC,CASSPWGNNEQFF
12,TRBV4-1,NA,NA,TRBJ1-1,TGCGCCAGCAGCCCCCCGAACACTGAAGCTTTCTTT,CASSPPNTEAFF
11,TRBV25-1,few,NA,TRBJ1-2,TGTGCCAGTACAGGGCACTATGGCTACACCTTC,CASTGHYGYTF
17,TRBV28,few,TRBD1,TRBJ2-1,TGTGCCAGCACCCCACGTGTAAGGACAGGGCTTTACAATGAGCAGTTCTTC,CASTPRVRTGLYNEQFF
15,TRBV20-1,NA,NA,TRBJ2-5,TGCAGTGGGTCGGACATTACACGGGACCAAGAGACCCAGTACTTC,CSGSDITRDQETQYF
17,TRBV7-2,few,TRBD2,TRBJ2-3,TGTGCCAGCAGCTTGGTCGGGGGGGCCCATAGCACAGATACGCAGTATTTT,CASSLVGGAHSTDTQYF
16,TRBV28,few,NA,TRBJ2-3,TGTGCCAGCAGTTCGATAAGGGGTCTAGGTTGGGTTGCGCAGTATTTT,CASSSIRGLGWVAQYF
14,TRBV5-1,many,TRBD2,TRBJ2-3,TGCGCCAGCAGCTCCCGGGACTACACAGATACGCAGTATTTT,CASSSRDYTDTQYF
13,TRBV5-1,NA,TRBD1,TRBJ1-1,TGCGCCAGCAACGACAGGGGTAACGCTGAAGCTTTCTTT,CASNDRGNAEAFF
15,TRBV19,NA,NA,TRBJ1-2,TGTGCCAGTAGTATAGCCCCAGGGACGGACTATGGCTACACCTTC,CASSIAPGTDYGYTF
12,TRBV29-1,NA,NA,TRBJ2-1,TGCAGCGTTGGGTGGATGGGGAATGAGCAGTTCTTC,CSVGWMGNEQFF
16,TRBV4-2,NA,TRBD2,TRBJ2-1,TGTGCCAGCAGCCAGGAAGACATGTCTAGCGGGGGGACGCAGTTCTTC,CASSQEDMSSGGTQFF
15,TRBV3-1,few,TRBD1,TRBJ2-7,TGTGCCAGCAGCCAAGTCGACAGGGGGCTGGGCGAGCAGTACTTC,CASSQVDRGLGEQYF
16,TRBV6-2/TRBV6-3,NA,NA,TRBJ2-1,TGTGCCAGCAGTTACTCTGTTGGGAGATCCTACAATGAGCAGTTCTTC,CASSYSVGRSYNEQFF
17,TRBV12-3/TRBV12-4,few,TRBD2,TRBJ2-1,TGTGCCAGCACAACTAGCGGGGGCCCTGTCGGGGGCAATGAGCAGTTCTTC,CASTTSGGPVGGNEQFF
14,TRBV9,NA,NA,TRBJ2-7,TGTGCCAGCAGCGTTGGGGACACCCATTACGAGCAGTACTTC,CASSVGDTHYEQYF
12,TRBV29-1,many,TRBD2,TRBJ2-3,TGCAGCGTTGCGCGGGGGGCAGATACGCAGTATTTT,CSVARGADTQYF
13,TRBV15,few,TRBD1,TRBJ1-2,TGTGCCACCCGGGACAGGGGGGCCTATGGCTACACCTTC,CATRDRGAYGYTF
15,TRBV5-4,once,NA,TRBJ2-7,TGTGCCAGCAGCTTGGTTGGGGCTTTGCTGGGGGAGCAGTACTTC,CASSLVGALLGEQYF
11,TRBV28,few,TRBD1,TRBJ2-4,TGTGCCAGCAGTTGGGACAGTGTCAAGTACTTC,CASSWDSVKYF
13,TRBV11-2,few,NA,TRBJ2-7,TGTGCCAGCAGCTTCGGGCCCCCCTACGAGCAGTACTTC,CASSFGPPYEQYF
13,TRBV12-3/TRBV12-4,few,NA,TRBJ2-5,TGTGCCAGCACAGCGGGTTTACGAGAGACCCAGTACTTC,CASTAGLRETQYF
12,TRBV27,few,TRBD2,TRBJ2-1,TGTGCCAGCAGTCGCGGGGGGCTGGAGCAGTTCTTC,CASSRGGLEQFF
15,TRBV7-9,once,TRBD1,TRBJ1-2,TGTGCCAGCAGCCGCGTCGACAGGGCAAACTATGGCTACACCTTC,CASSRVDRANYGYTF